This T cell receptor (beta chain) was found in a study of cytomegalovirus exposure and HLA in healthy donors. On this clone itself: Its antigen is unidentified.

PCR employed 60 Vbeta and 13 Jbeta primers. The data were produced by immunoSEQ multiplex PCR, yet TCRdb's version contains in-frame clones alone and is incomplete. The table records 150,000 to 200,000 clones, more than 70% of them present only once. Study results and caveats: It was about 180 TCR beta chains that were listed as cytomegalovirus-associated. One variant, a missense change in DCLRE1C, was linked in a later analysis to TCR beta V- and J-gene trimming. Within an earlier analysis, most TCR beta V segments proved productive either about 87% or about 30% of the time. Specific recognition of CMV antigens was confirmed in vitro for three chains (all CMV-associated).

Trimming took 6 bases from V and 2 from J, leaving 8 bases between them. Per germline, CDR1 MNHNY and CDR2 SVGAGI (reference sequence). The CDR3 sequence is 12 residues long. V usage is TRBV6-6 and J usage is TRBJ2-7; D perhaps matches TRBD2 (5 bases). The sequence was obtained from a man younger than 30 in good health and CMV-seropositive. Input material: PBMCs. The CDR3 DNA is TGTGCCAGCAGGGAGGACGCCTACGAGCAGTACTTC. This encodes CASREDAYEQYF.